This T cell receptor (beta chain) was sequenced during a study of T cells after yellow fever vaccination. In the case of this clonotype: As yet, its antigen is unknown.

TCRdb re-called the 5' RACE reads through MiXCR, storing one row per CDR3 protein. The repertoire holds 150,000 to 200,000 distinct CDR3 sequences, with about 11% as singletons. Findings and limits, study-wide: Reappearance after the booster was observed for most primary-vaccination clones (about 95% CD4, about 85% CD8).

The length of the CDR3 is 15 residues. Germline V gene data show CDR1 as LGHDT and CDR2 as YNNKEL (reference sequence). V lost 0 bases and J lost 6, with 11 bases in between. The material sequenced was CD8+ T cells sorted from PBMCs, taken 15 days after the yellow fever booster vaccination. The J gene is TRBJ1-4, the V gene TRBV3-1, with D possibly matching TRBD1 (5 bases). The clonotype was recovered from a man aged 18 to 30 who received the YFV17D yellow fever vaccine. This CDR3 reads CASSQDRQGDEKLFF. Written as DNA, the CDR3 is TGTGCCAGCAGCCAAGATCGCCAGGGAGATGAAAAACTGTTTTTT.